A single T cell receptor beta chain is shown here with its context. Authors' processing steps: Amplification with reference gene primers provided the estimates of nucleated cell counts. This table comes from immunoSEQ multiplex PCR, and its TCRdb copy is limited to in-frame clones, with some not included. V and J calls and clone size come straight from that table; D and trimming were deduced from the DNA. The table records approximately 240,000 clones, approximately 91% of them present only once. The data were obtained in a study of blood T cell repertoires in COVID-19. Overall study: Specimens from acute and convalescent COVID-19 originated in the United States, Italy and Spain. T cells, B-cell-depleted T cells, or PBMCs provided the cDNA or gDNA that served as material.

V was clipped by 4 bases and J by 9 bases, with 13 bases between them. The CDR3 covers 13 residues. The germline V gene has CDR1 MDHEN and CDR2 SYDVKM. The clonotype was recovered from a woman aged 40 to 50 who had recovered from COVID-19. What was sequenced was peripheral blood. The V call is TRBV28, the J call TRBJ2-1, with a tentative D call TRBD2 (7 bases). The CDR3 reads CASSWGGAGEQFF. The CDR3 DNA is TGTGCCAGCAGTTGGGGGGGGGCTGGTGAGCAGTTCTTC.